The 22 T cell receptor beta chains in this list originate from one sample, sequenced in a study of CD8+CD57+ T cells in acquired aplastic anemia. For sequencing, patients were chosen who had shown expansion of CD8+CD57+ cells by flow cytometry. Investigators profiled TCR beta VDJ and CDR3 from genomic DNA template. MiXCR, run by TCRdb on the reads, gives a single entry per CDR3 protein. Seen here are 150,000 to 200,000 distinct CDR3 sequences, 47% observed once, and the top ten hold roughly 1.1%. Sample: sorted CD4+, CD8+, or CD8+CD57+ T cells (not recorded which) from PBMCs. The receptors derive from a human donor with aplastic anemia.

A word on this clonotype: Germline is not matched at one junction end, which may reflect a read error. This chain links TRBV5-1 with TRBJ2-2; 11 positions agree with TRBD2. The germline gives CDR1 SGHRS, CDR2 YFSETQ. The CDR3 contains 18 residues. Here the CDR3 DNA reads TGCGCCAGCAGCCCCGCGGAGACTAGCGGGATTAACACCGGGGAGCCGTTTTTT. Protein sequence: CASSPAETSGINTGEPFF. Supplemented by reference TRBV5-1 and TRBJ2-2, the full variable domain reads KAGVTQTPRYLIKTRGQQVTLSCSPISGHRSVSWYQQTPGQGLQFLFEYFSETQRNKGNFPGRFSGRQFSNSRSEMNVSTLELGDSALYLCASSPAETSGINTGEPFFGEGSRLTVL.

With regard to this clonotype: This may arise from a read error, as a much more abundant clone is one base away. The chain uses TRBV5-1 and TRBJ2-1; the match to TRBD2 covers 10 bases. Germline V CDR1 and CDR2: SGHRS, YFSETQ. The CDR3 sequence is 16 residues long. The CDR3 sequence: CASSWGLAGAYNKQFF. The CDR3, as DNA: TGCGCCAGCAGCTGGGGGCTAGCGGGGGCGTACAATAAGCAGTTCTTC.

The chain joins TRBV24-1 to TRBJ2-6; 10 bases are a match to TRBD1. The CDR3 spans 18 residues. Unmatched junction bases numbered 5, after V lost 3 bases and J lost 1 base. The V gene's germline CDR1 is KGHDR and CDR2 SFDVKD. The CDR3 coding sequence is TGTGCCACCAGTGATCCGGGACAGGGGTGGTCTGGGGCCAACGTCCTGACTTTC. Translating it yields CATSDPGQGWSGANVLTF.

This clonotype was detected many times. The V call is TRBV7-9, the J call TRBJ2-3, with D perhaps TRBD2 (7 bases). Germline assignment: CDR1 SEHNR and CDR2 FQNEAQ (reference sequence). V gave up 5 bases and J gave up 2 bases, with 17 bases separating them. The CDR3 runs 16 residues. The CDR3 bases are TGTGCCAGCAGCCCATGGGGGGGGCACACCACAGATACGCAGTATTTT. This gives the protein CASSPWGGHTTDTQYF.

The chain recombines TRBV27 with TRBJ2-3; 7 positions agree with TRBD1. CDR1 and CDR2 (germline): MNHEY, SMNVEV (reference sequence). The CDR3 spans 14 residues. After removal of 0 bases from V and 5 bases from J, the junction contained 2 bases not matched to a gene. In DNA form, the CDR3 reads TGTGCCAGCAGTTTATCAGGGGGCCTAGATACGCAGTATTTT. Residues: CASSLSGGLDTQYF.

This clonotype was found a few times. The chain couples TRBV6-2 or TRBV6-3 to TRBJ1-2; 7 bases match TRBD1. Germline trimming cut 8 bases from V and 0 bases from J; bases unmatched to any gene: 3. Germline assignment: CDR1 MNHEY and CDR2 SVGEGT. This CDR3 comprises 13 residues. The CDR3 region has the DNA TGTGCCAGCGGGGACAGAGCTAACTATGGCTACACCTTC. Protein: CASGDRANYGYTF.

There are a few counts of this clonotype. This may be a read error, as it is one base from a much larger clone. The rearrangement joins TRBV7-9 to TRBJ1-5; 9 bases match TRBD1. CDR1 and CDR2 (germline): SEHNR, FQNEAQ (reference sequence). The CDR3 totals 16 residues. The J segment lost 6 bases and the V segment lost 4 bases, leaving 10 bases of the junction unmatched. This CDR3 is CASSSTRQGGIQPQHF. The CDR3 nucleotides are TGTGCCAGCAGCTCGACTAGACAGGGGGGAATTCAGCCCCAGCATTTT.

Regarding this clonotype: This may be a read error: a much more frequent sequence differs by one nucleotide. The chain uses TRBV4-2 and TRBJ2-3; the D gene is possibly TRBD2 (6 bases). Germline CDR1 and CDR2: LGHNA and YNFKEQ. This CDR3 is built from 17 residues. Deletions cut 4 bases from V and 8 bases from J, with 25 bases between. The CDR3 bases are TGTGCCAGCAGCCCCACTAGCAATTCTCGCCCTGGGATTACGCAGTATTTT. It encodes CASSPTSNSRPGITQYF.

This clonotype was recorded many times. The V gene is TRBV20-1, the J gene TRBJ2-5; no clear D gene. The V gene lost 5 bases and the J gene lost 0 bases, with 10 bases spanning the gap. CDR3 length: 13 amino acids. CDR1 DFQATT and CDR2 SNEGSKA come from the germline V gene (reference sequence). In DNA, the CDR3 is TGCAGTGCTCCGATGCTTCACCAAGAGACCCAGTACTTC. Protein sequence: CSAPMLHQETQYF.

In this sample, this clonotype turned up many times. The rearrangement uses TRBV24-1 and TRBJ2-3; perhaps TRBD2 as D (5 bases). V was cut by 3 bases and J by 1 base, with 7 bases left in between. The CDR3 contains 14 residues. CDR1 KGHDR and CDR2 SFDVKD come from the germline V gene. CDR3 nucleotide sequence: TGTGCCACCAGTGATCCCGGGGGCACAGATACGCAGTATTTT. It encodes CATSDPGGTDTQYF.

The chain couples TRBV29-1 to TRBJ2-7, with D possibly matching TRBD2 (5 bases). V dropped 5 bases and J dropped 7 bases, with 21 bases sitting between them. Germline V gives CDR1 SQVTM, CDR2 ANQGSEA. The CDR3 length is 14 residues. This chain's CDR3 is CSVIGRTGPTEQYF. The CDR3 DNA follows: TGCAGCGTTATAGGACGGACTGGTCCTACGGAGCAGTACTTC.

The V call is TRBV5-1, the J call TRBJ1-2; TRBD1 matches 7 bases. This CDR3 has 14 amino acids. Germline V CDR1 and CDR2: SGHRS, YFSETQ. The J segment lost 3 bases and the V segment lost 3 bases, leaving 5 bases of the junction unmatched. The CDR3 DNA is TGCGCCAGCAGCTGGACAGGATCGTACTATGGCTACACCTTC. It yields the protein CASSWTGSYYGYTF.

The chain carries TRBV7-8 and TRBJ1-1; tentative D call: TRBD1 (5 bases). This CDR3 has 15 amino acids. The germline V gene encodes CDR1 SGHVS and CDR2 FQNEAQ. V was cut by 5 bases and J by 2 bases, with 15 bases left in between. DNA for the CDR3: TGTGCCAGCAGCCCACCCGGGACCTCCAACACTGAAGCTTTCTTT. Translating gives CASSPPGTSNTEAFF.

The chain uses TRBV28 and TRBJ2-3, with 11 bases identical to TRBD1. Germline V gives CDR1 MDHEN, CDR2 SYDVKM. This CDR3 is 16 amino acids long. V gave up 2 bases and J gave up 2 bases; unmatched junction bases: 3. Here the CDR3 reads CASSLPGQGDTDTQYF. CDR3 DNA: TGTGCCAGCAGTTTACCGGGACAGGGGGACACAGATACGCAGTATTTT.

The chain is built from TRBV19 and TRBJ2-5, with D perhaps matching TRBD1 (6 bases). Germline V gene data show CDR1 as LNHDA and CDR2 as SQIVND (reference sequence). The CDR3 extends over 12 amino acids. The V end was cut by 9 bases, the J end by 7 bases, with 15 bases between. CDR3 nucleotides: TGTGCCAGCGAACAGGGCGGAGGGACCCAGTACTTC. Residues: CASEQGGGTQYF.

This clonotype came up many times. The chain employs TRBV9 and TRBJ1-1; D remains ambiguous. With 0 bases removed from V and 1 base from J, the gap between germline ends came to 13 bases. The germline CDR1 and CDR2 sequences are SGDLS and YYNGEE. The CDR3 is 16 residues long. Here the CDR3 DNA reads TGTGCCAGCAGCGTAGGGTCAAGGGCCCAGAACACTGAAGCTTTCTTT. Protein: CASSVGSRAQNTEAFF.

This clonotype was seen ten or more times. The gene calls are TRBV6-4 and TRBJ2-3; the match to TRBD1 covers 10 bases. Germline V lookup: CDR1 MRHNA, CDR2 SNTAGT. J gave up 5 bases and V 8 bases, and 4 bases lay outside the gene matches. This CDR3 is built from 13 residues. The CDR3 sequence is CASGTGVVDTQYF. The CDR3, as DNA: TGTGCCAGCGGGACAGGGGTCGTAGATACGCAGTATTTT.

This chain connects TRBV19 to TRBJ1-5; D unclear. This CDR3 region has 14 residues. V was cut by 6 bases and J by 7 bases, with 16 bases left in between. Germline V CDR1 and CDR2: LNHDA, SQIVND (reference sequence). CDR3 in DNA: TGTGCCAGTAGACCAGGTATAGCGACACAGCCCCAGCATTTT. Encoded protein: CASRPGIATQPQHF.

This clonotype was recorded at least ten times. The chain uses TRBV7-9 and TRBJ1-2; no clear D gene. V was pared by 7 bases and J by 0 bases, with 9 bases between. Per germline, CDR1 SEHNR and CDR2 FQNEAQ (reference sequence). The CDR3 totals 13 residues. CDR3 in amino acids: CASIPPANYGYTF. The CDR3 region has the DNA TGTGCCAGCATCCCGCCAGCTAACTATGGCTACACCTTC.

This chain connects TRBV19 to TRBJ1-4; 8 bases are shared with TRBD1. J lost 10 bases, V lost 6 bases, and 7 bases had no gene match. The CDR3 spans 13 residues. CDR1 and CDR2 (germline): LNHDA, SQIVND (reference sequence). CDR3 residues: CASRRDRNGKLFF. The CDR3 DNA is TGTGCCAGTAGACGGGACAGGAACGGAAAACTGTTTTTT.

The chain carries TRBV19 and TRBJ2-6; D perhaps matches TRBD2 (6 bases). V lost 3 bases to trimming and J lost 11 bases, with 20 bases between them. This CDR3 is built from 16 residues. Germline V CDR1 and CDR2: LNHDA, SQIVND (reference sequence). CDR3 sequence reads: CASSITGEGVSDVLTF. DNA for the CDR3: TGTGCCAGTAGTATTACGGGGGAAGGGGTGAGTGACGTCCTGACTTTC.

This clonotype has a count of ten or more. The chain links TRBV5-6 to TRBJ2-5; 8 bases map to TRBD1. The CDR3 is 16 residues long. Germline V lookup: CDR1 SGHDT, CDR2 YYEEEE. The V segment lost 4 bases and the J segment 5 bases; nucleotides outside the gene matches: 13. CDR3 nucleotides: TGTGCCAGCAGCATACCGGGACAGGCGGGATCGGAGACCCAGTACTTC. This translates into CASSIPGQAGSETQYF.